Shown below are 17 T cell receptor beta chains from a single sample sequenced in a study of blood T cell repertoires in COVID-19. The method was immunoSEQ multiplex PCR; TCRdb's version includes in-frame clones alone and lacks a portion of them. The sample lists around 100,000 clones, around 90% seen once, with over 5.5% in the top ten. Input material: peripheral blood. Every receptor here comes from a man aged 18 to 35 with COVID-19, enrolled during active disease.

The CDR3 loop reads CASSFSSDSEQFF. Written as DNA, the CDR3 is TGTGCCAGCAGTTTCTCCAGTGACAGCGAGCAGTTCTTC. The chain links TRBV27 to TRBJ2-1; tentatively, D is TRBD1 (5 bases). V lost 3 bases and J lost 10, with 13 bases in between. Germline values: CDR1 MNHEY, CDR2 SMNVEV (reference sequence). There are 13 residues in the CDR3.

J is TRBJ2-7 and V is TRBV5-1, with D perhaps TRBD1 (5 bases). V lost 0 bases and J 2 bases, leaving 9 bases between the germline ends. This CDR3 is 14 amino acids long. Germline lookup yields CDR1 SGHRS and CDR2 YFSETQ. CDR3 nucleotide sequence: TGCGCCAGCAGCTTGGGACAGTACACCTACGAGCAGTACTTC. The encoded protein is CASSLGQYTYEQYF.

The rearrangement links TRBV27 to TRBJ1-5, with D possibly being TRBD1 (6 bases). This CDR3 contains 13 residues. Per germline, CDR1 MNHEY and CDR2 SMNVEV (reference sequence). Trimming cost V 5 bases and J 6 bases, with 11 bases left between them. The CDR3 loop is CASSGTGPQPQHF. CDR3 DNA: TGTGCCAGCAGTGGTACAGGGCCTCAGCCCCAGCATTTT.

The chain employs TRBV7-9 and TRBJ2-3; 8 positions agree with TRBD2. CDR1 is SEHNR, CDR2 FQNEAQ, per germline (reference sequence). J was trimmed by 4 bases and V by 1 base; bases with no gene match: 7. This CDR3 contains 16 residues. In DNA form, the CDR3 reads TGTGCCAGCAGCTTAGGCCAGCGGGAGAGATCAGATACGCAGTATTTT. It encodes CASSLGQRERSDTQYF.

J is TRBJ2-1 and V is TRBV6-2 or TRBV6-3; 12 bases are shared with TRBD2. In germline, CDR1 is MNHEY, CDR2 SVGEGT. Trimming at V came to 2 bases and at J to 0 bases, leaving 5 bases not matched to a gene. The CDR3 extends over 18 amino acids. The CDR3 is CASSYGGTSGLSYNEQFF. The CDR3 bases are TGTGCCAGCAGTTACGGCGGGACTAGCGGGCTCTCCTACAATGAGCAGTTCTTC.

The V call is TRBV28, the J call TRBJ2-7, with 8 bases fitting TRBD1. J lost 6 bases, V lost 3 bases, and 7 bases had no gene match. Germline CDR1 and CDR2: MDHEN and SYDVKM. The CDR3 sequence is 14 residues long. The CDR3 region has the DNA TGTGCCAGCAGTTTTACCTCCGGGACAGGCGAGCAGTACTTC. It codes for CASSFTSGTGEQYF.

The J gene is TRBJ2-7, the V gene TRBV4-1; the D gene is possibly TRBD2 (5 bases). CDR3 size: 14 residues. CDR1 is MGHRA and CDR2 is YSYEKL in the germline V gene. V was shortened by 1 base and J by 3 bases, with 10 bases between the two germline ends. The CDR3 spells CASSQGRGNYEQYF. The CDR3 region has the DNA TGCGCCAGCAGCCAAGGTCGGGGAAACTACGAGCAGTACTTC.

V gene TRBV6-2 or TRBV6-3 combines with J gene TRBJ2-7; 9 bases map to TRBD1. V shed 5 bases, J shed 3 bases, and the junction held 8 bases outside the gene matches. The CDR3 sequence is 15 residues long. Germline V lookup: CDR1 MNHEY, CDR2 SVGEGT. The CDR3 nucleotides read TGTGCCAGCAGTCTACAGGGGGCGAGATACTACGAGCAGTACTTC. The encoded protein is CASSLQGARYYEQYF.

This chain connects TRBV6-5 to TRBJ1-3; D gene ambiguous. CDR3 size: 15 residues. Germline CDR1 is MNHEY and CDR2 is SVGAGI. Trimming cost V 2 bases and J 2 bases, with 10 bases left between them. CDR3 DNA: TGTGCCAGCAGTTACACCACAGAAACTGGAAACACCATATATTTT. Translating it yields CASSYTTETGNTIYF.

The chain joins TRBV13 to TRBJ2-2; 7 nucleotides align to TRBD2. With V trimmed by 4 bases and J by 7 bases, 3 bases remained unmatched. Germline-derived CDR1 and CDR2 are PRHDT and FYEKMQ (reference sequence). CDR3 length: 13 amino acids. CDR3 in DNA: TGTGCCAGCAGCTCATGGGAGGGCGGGGAGCTGTTTTTT. Its protein is CASSSWEGGELFF.

The table lists this clone with a count of one. The chain recombines TRBV6-5 with TRBJ2-7, with D unclear. Germline values: CDR1 MNHEY, CDR2 SVGAGI. The CDR3 loop spans 14 amino acids. V was pared by 7 bases and J by 2 bases, with 15 bases between. CDR3 sequence: CASKKPGEAYEQYF. CDR3 bases: TGTGCCAGCAAAAAACCTGGAGAGGCCTACGAGCAGTACTTC.

The genes are TRBV7-8 and TRBJ1-2, with D maybe TRBD1 (5 bases). Germline loops: CDR1 SGHVS, CDR2 FQNEAQ. Trimming took 5 bases from V and 7 from J, leaving 14 bases between them. This CDR3 spans 13 amino acids. CDR3: CASSGAGQAGYTF. In DNA form, the CDR3 reads TGTGCCAGCAGCGGTGCAGGGCAAGCTGGCTACACCTTC.

The chain recombines TRBV9 with TRBJ1-3; 7 bases fit TRBD1. Losses at the gene ends were 4 bases for V and 0 bases for J; bases not matched to a gene: 13. The CDR3 has 18 amino acids. The germline CDR1 and CDR2 sequences are SGDLS and YYNGEE. The CDR3 nucleotides are TGTGCCAGCAGCCATTCCCACGGGACAGCCAACTCTGGAAACACCATATATTTT. Its translation: CASSHSHGTANSGNTIYF.

This clone appeared a few times. This chain uses TRBV7-6 with TRBJ1-6; TRBD1 aligns across 8 bases. The CDR3 is 16 residues long. The J segment lost 7 bases and the V segment lost 2 bases, leaving 7 bases of the junction unmatched. From germline, CDR1 is SGHVS and CDR2 FNYEAQ. The CDR3 DNA is TGTGCCAGCAGCTTAACCGTTGGACAGGGCAATTCACCCCTCCACTTT. Its protein is CASSLTVGQGNSPLHF.

The chain recombines TRBV19 with TRBJ1-2; D not resolved. CDR1 LNHDA and CDR2 SQIVND come from the germline V gene (reference sequence). V lost 5 bases, J lost 0 bases, and 10 bases lay in between. The CDR3 runs to 14 residues. The CDR3 loop is CASSPSLANYGYTF. CDR3 sequence (DNA): TGTGCCAGTAGTCCGAGCCTCGCTAACTATGGCTACACCTTC.

This clone appeared once. The chain joins TRBV4-1 to TRBJ2-1; no reliable D call. The V end was cut by 6 bases, the J end by 0 bases, with 9 bases between. The CDR3 sequence is 14 residues long. Germline CDR1 and CDR2: MGHRA and YSYEKL. CDR3 region: CASRAPGSYNEQFF. The CDR3 DNA is TGCGCCAGCAGAGCTCCGGGCTCCTACAATGAGCAGTTCTTC.

The chain combines TRBV4-1 with TRBJ2-7; D might be TRBD2 (5 bases). The CDR3 totals 18 residues. Germline loops: CDR1 MGHRA, CDR2 YSYEKL. Deletions cut 5 bases from V and 0 bases from J, with 23 bases between. As DNA, the CDR3 is TGCGCCAGCAGCTCCGTTGGCCGAGCGGCCAGGAGCTCCTACGAGCAGTACTTC. Encoded protein: CASSSVGRAARSSYEQYF.